A single sample gave rise to the 23 T cell receptor beta chains below, sequenced in a study of blood T cell repertoires in COVID-19. The data were produced by immunoSEQ multiplex PCR, yet TCRdb's version contains in-frame clones alone and is incomplete. Of around 67,000 clones in the sample, 88% are singletons; the top ten hold more than 1.5%. The sequenced material came from peripheral blood. The receptors here all came from a woman at least 80 years old with active or convalescent COVID-19.

The chain joins TRBV7-2 to TRBJ1-4; perhaps TRBD1 as D (5 bases). The germline CDR1 and CDR2 sequences are SGHTA and FQGNSA. The CDR3 consists of 13 residues. The V gene lost 3 bases and the J gene lost 13 bases, with 15 bases spanning the gap. CDR3 region: CASSFGGEGGLFF. DNA of the CDR3: TGTGCCAGCAGCTTCGGAGGGGAGGGCGGACTGTTTTTT.

Turning to this clone: Additional DNA sequences in this sample encode the identical CDR3. J is TRBJ1-4 and V is TRBV5-4; D is unresolved. The V gene lost 3 bases and the J gene lost 7 bases, with 13 bases spanning the gap. CDR1 and CDR2 from the germline V gene are SGHNT and YYREEE (reference sequence). CDR3 length equals 14 residues. The CDR3 DNA is TGTGCCAGCAGCTCCGTCGGGGATATTGAAAAACTGTTTTTT. This gives the protein CASSSVGDIEKLFF.

V gene TRBV7-3 combines with J gene TRBJ1-5, with 7 nucleotides matching TRBD1. Per the germline V gene, CDR1 is SGHTA and CDR2 is FQGTGA. V trimming: 1 base; J trimming: 2 bases; junction bases outside the gene matches: 11. The CDR3 consists of 18 residues. The CDR3 reads CASSLRDSKIRGNQPQHF. The CDR3 DNA sequence: TGTGCCAGCAGCTTAAGGGACAGCAAGATTAGGGGCAATCAGCCCCAGCATTTT.

This chain joins TRBV12-3 or TRBV12-4 and TRBJ1-1; no clear D. The CDR3 runs to 13 residues. The V and J ends lost 5 bases and 0 bases respectively, with 7 bases between them. The DNA for the CDR3 is TGTGCCAGCAGTCCCAGGATGAACACTGAAGCTTTCTTT. Encoded protein: CASSPRMNTEAFF.

This chain connects TRBV21-1 to TRBJ1-5. TRBV21-1 has pseudogene status. The CDR3 is 13 residues long. The CDR3 sequence is CASRPCLSYPQHF. CDR3 nucleotides: TGTGCCAGCAGACCCTGCCTATCCTACCCCCAGCATTTT.

This chain uses TRBV5-1 with TRBJ1-6, with 7 nucleotides matching TRBD1. CDR1 and CDR2 from the germline V gene are SGHRS and YFSETQ. The V gene end was trimmed by 2 bases and the J gene end by 0 bases; junction bases not matched to a gene: 5. The CDR3 consists of 17 residues. CDR3 nucleotide sequence: TGCGCCAGCAGCTTAGGACAGGTCAGCTCCTATAATTCACCCCTCCACTTT. It codes for CASSLGQVSSYNSPLHF. The full variable domain, in which reference TRBV5-1 and TRBJ1-6 provide the parts outside the CDR3, is KAGVTQTPRYLIKTRGQQVTLSCSPISGHRSVSWYQQTPGQGLQFLFEYFSETQRNKGNFPGRFSGRQFSNSRSEMNVSTLELGDSALYLCASSLGQVSSYNSPLHFGNGTRLTVT.

The chain joins TRBV5-4 to TRBJ1-2; 7 bases map to TRBD1. The CDR3 runs to 16 residues. Trimming at V came to 3 bases and at J to 2 bases, leaving 10 bases not matched to a gene. Germline assignment: CDR1 SGHNT and CDR2 YYREEE (reference sequence). As DNA, the CDR3 is TGTGCCAGCAGCTCCCTGACAGGGAACGGAAACTATGGCTACACCTTC. Translating gives CASSSLTGNGNYGYTF.

This chain links TRBV4-1 with TRBJ2-4; 14 bases are a match to TRBD2. The CDR3 spans 20 residues. Germline lookup yields CDR1 MGHRA and CDR2 YSYEKL. With V trimmed by 0 bases and J by 2 bases, 9 bases remained unmatched. CDR3 in amino acids: CASSQDGLAGGVWTKNIQYF. The CDR3, as DNA: TGCGCCAGCAGCCAAGATGGACTAGCGGGGGGAGTCTGGACCAAAAACATTCAGTACTTC.

This chain uses TRBV4-3 with TRBJ2-4; 14 nucleotides line up with TRBD2. In germline, CDR1 is LGHNA, CDR2 YSLEER. Trimming cost V 0 bases and J 7 bases; bases outside gene matches: 17. This CDR3 is 21 amino acids long. The CDR3 is CASSQDRGLAGEIPTNNIQYF. In nucleotides, the CDR3 is TGCGCCAGCAGCCAAGATCGGGGACTAGCGGGAGAGATACCAACAAATAACATTCAGTACTTC.

The rearrangement links TRBV7-2 to TRBJ1-4; tentatively, D is TRBD1 (5 bases). The V gene lost 1 base and the J gene lost 5 bases, with 14 bases spanning the gap. CDR3 length: 16 amino acids. The germline CDR1 and CDR2 sequences are SGHTA and FQGNSA. The CDR3 sequence is CASSLGGMTANEKLFF. The CDR3 DNA is TGTGCCAGCAGCTTAGGCGGGATGACAGCGAATGAAAAACTGTTTTTT. The entire variable domain, with the rest obtained from reference TRBV7-2 and TRBJ1-4, is as follows: GAGVSQSPSNKVTEKGKDVELRCDPISGHTALYWYRQSLGQGLEFLIYFQGNSAPDKSGLPSDRFSAERTGGSVSTLTIQRTQQEDSAVYLCASSLGGMTANEKLFFGSGTQLSVL.

The chain employs TRBV18 and TRBJ2-6; 12 nucleotides agree with TRBD1. After removal of 5 bases from V and 1 base from J, the junction contained 3 bases not matched to a gene. CDR3 size: 17 residues. Looked up from germline, CDR1 is KGHSH and CDR2 is LQKENI. The CDR3 loop is CASSSGQGASGANVLTF. CDR3 in DNA: TGTGCCAGCTCATCGGGACAGGGGGCTTCTGGGGCCAACGTCCTGACTTTC.

V gene TRBV7-9 combines with J gene TRBJ1-1; perhaps TRBD1 as D (5 bases). There are 13 residues in the CDR3. CDR1 is SEHNR, CDR2 FQNEAQ, per germline (reference sequence). Trimming cost V 5 bases and J 1 base, with 8 bases left between them. CDR3 sequence: CASSDQGNTEAFF. For the CDR3, the DNA is TGTGCCAGCAGCGATCAGGGGAACACTGAAGCTTTCTTT.

The gene calls are TRBV6-1 and TRBJ1-5; 9 nucleotides match TRBD1. The CDR3 has 17 residues. V lost 3 bases to trimming and J lost 4 bases; unmatched junction nucleotides: 10. Per the germline V gene, CDR1 is MNHNS and CDR2 is SASEGT. CDR3 loop: CASSDLGNRGRNQPQHF. CDR3 nucleotides: TGTGCCAGCAGTGACCTCGGGAACAGGGGGCGAAATCAGCCCCAGCATTTT.

The chain has TRBV5-5 and TRBJ2-3, with 8 nucleotides matching TRBD2. The germline CDR1 and CDR2 sequences are SGHKS and YYEKEE (reference sequence). CDR3 size: 16 residues. V shed 0 bases, J shed 0 bases, and the junction held 3 bases outside the gene matches. CDR3 region: CASSLEVAGSTDTQYF. The CDR3, as DNA: TGTGCCAGCAGCTTGGAAGTAGCGGGGAGCACAGATACGCAGTATTTT.

The J gene is TRBJ1-4, the V gene TRBV15, with D unclear. CDR3 size: 13 residues. The V gene's germline CDR1 is LNHNV and CDR2 YYDKDF (reference sequence). V was clipped by 5 bases and J by 8 bases, with 12 bases between them. CDR3 bases: TGTGCCACCAGCCTCCCCGGGGTCGAAAAACTGTTTTTT. This sequence encodes CATSLPGVEKLFF.

The gene calls are TRBV10-3 and TRBJ2-1; D possibly corresponds to TRBD1 (6 bases). The ends were cut back, 6 bases at V and 3 bases at J, with 12 bases in the middle. The V gene's germline CDR1 is ENHRY and CDR2 SYGVKD. The CDR3 runs to 14 residues. The CDR3 protein is CAIRDSSIYNEQFF. CDR3 DNA: TGTGCCATCAGGGACAGTTCAATCTACAATGAGCAGTTCTTC.

This chain uses TRBV19 with TRBJ1-3; TRBD1 matches 8 bases. The trim removed 6 bases at V and 0 bases at J, leaving 10 bases unmatched. CDR3 size: 17 residues. Germline lookup yields CDR1 LNHDA and CDR2 SQIVND (reference sequence). CDR3 sequence: CASRAARDRSSGNTIYF. The CDR3 DNA sequence: TGTGCCAGTAGGGCCGCCCGGGACAGGAGCTCTGGAAACACCATATATTTT.

This chain connects TRBV7-2 to TRBJ1-2; weak D call: TRBD1 (6 bases). CDR3 size: 16 residues. The germline gives CDR1 SGHTA, CDR2 FQGNSA. Trimming took 4 bases from V and 0 from J, leaving 15 bases between them. The chain's CDR3 is CASSSDAGQTNYGYTF. Written as DNA, the CDR3 is TGTGCCAGCAGCTCGGACGCAGGACAGACTAACTATGGCTACACCTTC. Using reference TRBV7-2 and TRBJ1-2 for the parts outside the CDR3, the full variable domain is GAGVSQSPSNKVTEKGKDVELRCDPISGHTALYWYRQSLGQGLEFLIYFQGNSAPDKSGLPSDRFSAERTGGSVSTLTIQRTQQEDSAVYLCASSSDAGQTNYGYTFGSGTRLTVV.

This clone was counted between two and nine times. The V and J genes are TRBV10-3 and TRBJ1-2; maybe TRBD1 (6 bases). Trimming stripped 3 bases from V and 3 bases from J, with 8 bases between. This CDR3 is built from 13 residues. Germline V gene lookup returns CDR1 ENHRY and CDR2 SYGVKD. In DNA, the CDR3 is TGTGCCATCAGTGACAGGGGTGACTATGGCTACACCTTC. Protein product: CAISDRGDYGYTF.

The rearrangement joins TRBV30 to TRBJ1-2; 7 nucleotides line up with TRBD1. With V trimmed by 4 bases and J by 3 bases, 5 bases remained unmatched. This CDR3 comprises 13 residues. Germline-derived CDR1 and CDR2 are GTSNPN and SVGIG (reference sequence). The CDR3 here is CAWTPDRDYGYTF. CDR3 bases: TGTGCCTGGACCCCTGACAGGGACTATGGCTACACCTTC.

The rearrangement uses TRBV11-2 and TRBJ2-1; 8 bases match TRBD2. Germline-derived CDR1 and CDR2 are SGHAT and FQNNGV. The V segment lost 5 bases and the J segment 6 bases; nucleotides outside the gene matches: 9. The length of the CDR3 is 15 residues. The CDR3 bases are TGTGCCAGCAGCCCGGGACTAGGGTTCAGCAATGAGCAGTTCTTC. This gives the protein CASSPGLGFSNEQFF.

V usage is TRBV6-5 and J usage is TRBJ2-1, with D perhaps TRBD1 (5 bases). The CDR3 contains 14 residues. The ends were cut back, 7 bases at V and 3 bases at J, with 13 bases in the middle. In germline, CDR1 is MNHEY, CDR2 SVGAGI. The CDR3 region is CASTVLDSYNEQFF. The CDR3 nucleotides are TGTGCCAGCACCGTCCTTGACAGCTACAATGAGCAGTTCTTC.

The count of this clone is one. The chain is built from TRBV7-9 and TRBJ1-3, with 7 bases lining up with TRBD1. V lost 6 bases to trimming and J lost 3 bases; unmatched junction nucleotides: 5. CDR1 and CDR2 (germline): SEHNR, FQNEAQ (reference sequence). This CDR3 comprises 14 residues. CDR3 nucleotide sequence: TGTGCCAGCAGATCCCAGGGGGGTGGAAACACCATATATTTT. Protein: CASRSQGGGNTIYF.